What follows is one T cell receptor (beta chain) and its context. Data came from immunoSEQ multiplex PCR; TCRdb stores just in-frame clones and leaves some out. Here the sample spans more than 75,000 clones, approximately 86% being singletons. The record originates from a study of blood T cell repertoires in COVID-19. Overall study context: Samples representing acute and convalescent COVID-19 were sourced from the United States, Italy and Spain. The cDNA or gDNA used as material had been derived from T cells, B-cell-depleted T cells, or PBMCs.

The germline V gene encodes CDR1 SEHNR and CDR2 FQNEAQ (reference sequence). V was pared by 2 bases and J by 7 bases, with 4 bases of the junction left unmatched. The CDR3 extends over 15 amino acids. V is TRBV7-9 and J is TRBJ2-2; 10 bases are a match to TRBD2. The sequenced sample was peripheral blood. This TCR was sampled from an older man with active or convalescent COVID-19. The CDR3 is CASSLLAGVVGELFF. The CDR3 DNA reads TGTGCCAGCAGCTTACTAGCGGGAGTTGTCGGGGAGCTGTTTTTT.